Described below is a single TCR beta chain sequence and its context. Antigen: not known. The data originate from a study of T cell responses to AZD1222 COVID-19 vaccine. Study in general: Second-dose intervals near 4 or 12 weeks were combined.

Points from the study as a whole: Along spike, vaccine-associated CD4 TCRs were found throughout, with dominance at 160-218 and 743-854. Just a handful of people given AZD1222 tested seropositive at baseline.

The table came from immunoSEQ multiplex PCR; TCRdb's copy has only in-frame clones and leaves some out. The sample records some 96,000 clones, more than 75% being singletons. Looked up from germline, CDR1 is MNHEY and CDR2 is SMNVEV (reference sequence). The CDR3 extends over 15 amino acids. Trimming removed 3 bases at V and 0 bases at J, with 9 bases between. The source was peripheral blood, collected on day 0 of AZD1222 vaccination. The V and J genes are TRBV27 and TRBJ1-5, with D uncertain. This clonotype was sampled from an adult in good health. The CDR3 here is CASSFLKNSNQPQHF. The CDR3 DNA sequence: TGTGCCAGCAGTTTCCTGAAGAATAGCAATCAGCCCCAGCATTTT.